The 14 T cell receptor beta chains listed next were all sequenced from one sample in a study of T cell responses to AZD1222 COVID-19 vaccine. Assay used: immunoSEQ multiplex PCR; TCRdb lists only in-frame clones, some missing. The data show 75,000 to 85,000 clones, around three quarters seen once. The sequencing here drew on peripheral blood, taken 28 days after the second dose of the MenACWY control vaccine. The receptors originated from an adult who received the MenACWY meningococcal vaccine as a control.

The rearrangement links TRBV9 to TRBJ2-5; tentative D call: TRBD2 (7 bases). The CDR3 length is 15 residues. V shed 4 bases and J shed 5 bases, with 18 bases lying between them. Germline V gives CDR1 SGDLS, CDR2 YYNGEE. The CDR3 loop is CASSSGGGVLETQYF. The CDR3 DNA follows: TGTGCCAGCAGCTCCGGAGGGGGGGTTTTGGAGACCCAGTACTTC.

V and J are TRBV6-5 and TRBJ2-7, with 10 bases that match TRBD1. The V gene's germline CDR1 is MNHEY and CDR2 SVGAGI. CDR3 length: 14 amino acids. V lost 10 bases and J lost 6; bases outside the gene matches: 12. CDR3 protein: CATVLRQGAGEQYF. CDR3 DNA sequence: TGTGCCACAGTGCTCAGACAGGGGGCGGGCGAGCAGTACTTC.

This clone appeared a single time. The chain is built from TRBV6-6 and TRBJ1-5; 12 bases line up with TRBD1. Germline assignment: CDR1 MNHNY and CDR2 SVGAGI (reference sequence). This CDR3 contains 16 residues. Trimming removed 5 bases from V and 2 bases from J; junction bases left unmatched: 4. CDR3 DNA: TGTGCCAGCAGTGGGGACAGGGGGCCAGGCAATCAGCCCCAGCATTTT. This gives the protein CASSGDRGPGNQPQHF.

This rearrangement joins TRBV2 to TRBJ2-7; D gene ambiguous. This CDR3 has 15 residues. Germline V gives CDR1 SNHLY, CDR2 FYNNEI. Trimming left V 3 bases short and J 2 bases short, with 14 bases between. CDR3 bases: TGTGCCAGCAGTGATTCGGCCGTGACGACCTACGAGCAGTACTTC. It encodes CASSDSAVTTYEQYF.

V and J are TRBV30 and TRBJ2-5, with 7 positions matching TRBD2. Germline-derived CDR1 and CDR2 are GTSNPN and SVGIG (reference sequence). The length of the CDR3 is 12 residues. V dropped 3 bases and J dropped 5; count of bases not matched to a gene: 3. The CDR3 here is CAWRQAGETQYF. The DNA for the CDR3 is TGTGCCTGGAGGCAAGCGGGGGAGACCCAGTACTTC. Variable domain in full (rest from reference TRBV30 and TRBJ2-5): SQTIHQWPATLVQPVGSPLSLECTVEGTSNPNLYWYRQAAGRGLQLLFYSVGIGQISSEVPQNLSASRPQDRQFILSSKKLLLSDSGFYLCAWRQAGETQYFGPGTRLLVL.

The chain joins TRBV6-2 or TRBV6-3 to TRBJ2-5, with a possible D match to TRBD1 (7 bases). Germline V gene lookup returns CDR1 MNHEY and CDR2 SVGEGT. Trimming took off 0 bases at V and 4 bases at J, with 12 bases between the two ends. The CDR3 sequence is 15 residues long. In DNA, the CDR3 is TGTGCCAGCAGTTACTCGCGACAGGGAGGAGAGACCCAGTACTTC. Protein: CASSYSRQGGETQYF.

The chain has TRBV6-5 and TRBJ1-1, with D perhaps TRBD1 (6 bases). CDR1 and CDR2 from the germline V gene are MNHEY and SVGAGI. Trimming left V 8 bases short and J 4 bases short, with 20 bases between. There are 15 residues in the CDR3. The CDR3 here is CASGTFRGTSTEAFF. Written as DNA, the CDR3 is TGTGCCAGCGGGACCTTCAGGGGCACAAGCACTGAAGCTTTCTTT.

The chain uses TRBV30 and TRBJ1-2; 8 bases agree with TRBD1. Germline V gene sequence: CDR1 GTSNPN, CDR2 SVGIG (reference sequence). The ends lost 4 bases at V and 4 bases at J; junction bases unmatched: 5. The CDR3 has 13 residues. For the CDR3, the DNA is TGTGCCTGGAAGACAGGGGTCACCTATGGCTACACCTTC. Translating it yields CAWKTGVTYGYTF.

This clone appeared once. The chain recombines TRBV2 with TRBJ1-5; possibly TRBD1 for D (5 bases). V was pared by 7 bases and J by 2 bases, with 9 bases between. Germline CDR1 SNHLY, CDR2 FYNNEI. The CDR3 consists of 13 residues. CDR3 in DNA: TGTGCCAGCAACCAGGGCGGCAATCAGCCCCAGCATTTT. It codes for CASNQGGNQPQHF.

V usage is TRBV27 and J usage is TRBJ1-5; the D is unclear. Germline V gene sequence: CDR1 MNHEY, CDR2 SMNVEV (reference sequence). The ends were cut back, 6 bases at V and 4 bases at J, with 16 bases in the middle. CDR3 size: 15 residues. CDR3 in DNA: TGTGCCAGCAGCAAAAATGGGCAGAATAATCAGCCCCAGCATTTT. It codes for CASSKNGQNNQPQHF.

V gene TRBV3-1 (or the pseudogene TRBV3-2) combines with J gene TRBJ1-5; possible D gene TRBD1, 5 bases. V lost 3 bases and J 4 bases, leaving 10 bases between the germline ends. CDR3 length equals 14 residues. Germline-derived CDR1 and CDR2 are LGHDT and YNNKEL (reference sequence). The CDR3 region is CASSQRGGNQPQHF. The CDR3 nucleotides read TGTGCCAGCAGCCAGCGGGGCGGGAATCAGCCCCAGCATTTT.

The V gene is TRBV30, the J gene TRBJ1-5, with unresolved D. V was cut by 1 base and J by 3 bases, with 13 bases left in between. This CDR3 has 15 amino acids. CDR1 GTSNPN and CDR2 SVGIG come from the germline V gene (reference sequence). The CDR3 is CAWSEPLQINQPQHF. Written as DNA, the CDR3 is TGTGCCTGGAGTGAGCCCCTACAGATCAATCAGCCCCAGCATTTT.

The chain links TRBV30 to TRBJ1-1; D not resolved. Trimming pared 1 base from V and 4 bases from J, leaving 10 bases between. This CDR3 is built from 13 residues. From germline, CDR1 is GTSNPN and CDR2 SVGIG (reference sequence). The CDR3 region has the DNA TGTGCCTGGAGTGGGTCTTCTGGCACTGAAGCTTTCTTT. Protein: CAWSGSSGTEAFF. The whole variable domain, remainder taken from reference TRBV30 and TRBJ1-1, is SQTIHQWPATLVQPVGSPLSLECTVEGTSNPNLYWYRQAAGRGLQLLFYSVGIGQISSEVPQNLSASRPQDRQFILSSKKLLLSDSGFYLCAWSGSSGTEAFFGQGTRLTVV.

This clone turned up a few times. This sequence joins TRBV5-1 and TRBJ1-1; D remains ambiguous. CDR1 is SGHRS, CDR2 YFSETQ, per germline. This CDR3 spans 14 amino acids. V gave up 0 bases and J gave up 1 base, with 7 bases separating them. The CDR3 DNA is TGCGCCAGCAGCTTGGAAAGGAGGAACACTGAAGCTTTCTTT. Protein sequence: CASSLERRNTEAFF.